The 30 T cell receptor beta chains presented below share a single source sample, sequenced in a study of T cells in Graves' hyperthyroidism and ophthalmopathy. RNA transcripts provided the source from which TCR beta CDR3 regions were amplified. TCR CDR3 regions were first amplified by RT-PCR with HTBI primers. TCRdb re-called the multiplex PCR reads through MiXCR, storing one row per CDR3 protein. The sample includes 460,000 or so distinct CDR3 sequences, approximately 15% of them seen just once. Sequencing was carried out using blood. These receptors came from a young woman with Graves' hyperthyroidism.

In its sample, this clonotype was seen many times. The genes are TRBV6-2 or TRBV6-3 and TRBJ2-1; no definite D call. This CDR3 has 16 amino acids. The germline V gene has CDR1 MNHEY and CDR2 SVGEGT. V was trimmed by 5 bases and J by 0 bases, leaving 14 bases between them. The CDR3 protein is CASSPLRLSSYNEQFF. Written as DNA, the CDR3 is TGTGCCAGCAGTCCTTTGCGCTTGAGCTCCTACAATGAGCAGTTCTTC.

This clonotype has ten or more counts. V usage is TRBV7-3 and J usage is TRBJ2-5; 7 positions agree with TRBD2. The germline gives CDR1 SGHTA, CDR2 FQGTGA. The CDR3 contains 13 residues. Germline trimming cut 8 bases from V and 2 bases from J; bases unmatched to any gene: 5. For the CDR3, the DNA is TGTGCCAGCGGCGGGGGTCCTCAAGAGACCCAGTACTTC. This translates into CASGGGPQETQYF.

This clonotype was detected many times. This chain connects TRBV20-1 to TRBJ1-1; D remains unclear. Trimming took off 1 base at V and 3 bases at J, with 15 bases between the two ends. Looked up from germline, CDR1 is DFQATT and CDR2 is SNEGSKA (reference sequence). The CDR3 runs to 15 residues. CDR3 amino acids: CSARGGNITDTEAFF. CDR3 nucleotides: TGCAGTGCTAGAGGAGGAAACATAACGGACACTGAAGCTTTCTTT.

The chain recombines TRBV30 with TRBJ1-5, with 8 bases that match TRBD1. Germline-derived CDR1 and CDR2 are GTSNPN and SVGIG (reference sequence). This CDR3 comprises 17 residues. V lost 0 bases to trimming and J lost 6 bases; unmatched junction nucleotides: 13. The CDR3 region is CAWSVPHLDRGTQPQHF. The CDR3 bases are TGTGCCTGGAGTGTACCCCACCTTGACAGGGGTACTCAGCCCCAGCATTTT. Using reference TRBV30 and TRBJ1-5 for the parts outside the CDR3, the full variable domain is SQTIHQWPATLVQPVGSPLSLECTVEGTSNPNLYWYRQAAGRGLQLLFYSVGIGQISSEVPQNLSASRPQDRQFILSSKKLLLSDSGFYLCAWSVPHLDRGTQPQHFGDGTRLSIL.

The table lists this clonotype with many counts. CDR3: CASSLRGLGEKLFF. The CDR3 DNA is TGTGCCAGCAGTTTGAGGGGGCTGGGTGAAAAACTGTTTTTT. The J gene is TRBJ1-4, the V gene TRBV12-3 or TRBV12-4, with 7 bases matching TRBD1. This CDR3 has 14 amino acids. V lost 3 bases and J lost 7; bases outside the gene matches: 5.

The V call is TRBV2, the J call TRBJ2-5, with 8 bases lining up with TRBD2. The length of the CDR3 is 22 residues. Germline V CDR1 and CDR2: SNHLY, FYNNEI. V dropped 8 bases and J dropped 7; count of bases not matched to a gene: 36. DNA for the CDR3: TGTGCCAGCTTCTCCCAGACTAGCGCCAGCAGCCCGGAAACCCGACGGAATTGGACCCAGTACTTC. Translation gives CASFSQTSASSPETRRNWTQYF.

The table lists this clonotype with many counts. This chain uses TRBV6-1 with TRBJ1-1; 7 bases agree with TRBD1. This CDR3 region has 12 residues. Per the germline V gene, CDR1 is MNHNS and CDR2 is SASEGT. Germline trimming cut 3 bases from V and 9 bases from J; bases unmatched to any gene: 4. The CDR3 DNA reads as TGTGCCAGCAGTGAGGGGACAGATCAAGCTTTCTTT. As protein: CASSEGTDQAFF.

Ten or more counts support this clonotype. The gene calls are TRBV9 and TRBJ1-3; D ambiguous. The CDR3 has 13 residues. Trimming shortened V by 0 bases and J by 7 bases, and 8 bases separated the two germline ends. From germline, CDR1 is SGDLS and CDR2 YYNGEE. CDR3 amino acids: CASSVDTRNTIYF. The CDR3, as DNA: TGTGCCAGCAGCGTAGACACCCGGAACACCATATATTTT.

The CDR3 DNA sequence: TGTGCCACCAGTGATTTCTGGCGGGAGAAAGATACGCAGTATTTT. Protein product: CATSDFWREKDTQYF. This chain connects TRBV24-1 to TRBJ2-3; 7 bases fit TRBD2. CDR3 length: 15 residues. V was pared by 1 base and J by 5 bases, with 5 bases of the junction left unmatched. Germline V CDR1 and CDR2: KGHDR, SFDVKD.

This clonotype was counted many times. CDR3 nucleotide sequence: TGTGCCAGCAGTTACGCCCTAGCGGGAGGGGTGACCCAGTACTTC. Its translation: CASSYALAGGVTQYF. The chain has TRBV6-2 or TRBV6-3 and TRBJ2-5; 12 positions agree with TRBD2. V trimming: 2 bases; J trimming: 7 bases; junction bases outside the gene matches: 5. The V gene's germline CDR1 is MNHEY and CDR2 SVGEGT. The CDR3 loop spans 15 amino acids.

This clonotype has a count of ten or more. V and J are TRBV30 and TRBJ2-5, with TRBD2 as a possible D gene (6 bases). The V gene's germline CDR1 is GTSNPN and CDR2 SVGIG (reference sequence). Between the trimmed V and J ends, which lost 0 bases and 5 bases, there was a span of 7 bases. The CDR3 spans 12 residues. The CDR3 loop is CAWSVRGETQYF. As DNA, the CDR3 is TGTGCCTGGAGTGTACGGGGGGAGACCCAGTACTTC.

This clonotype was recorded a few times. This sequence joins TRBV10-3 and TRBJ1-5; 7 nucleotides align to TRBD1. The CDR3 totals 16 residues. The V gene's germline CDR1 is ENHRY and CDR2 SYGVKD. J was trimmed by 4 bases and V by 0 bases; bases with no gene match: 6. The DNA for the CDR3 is TGTGCCATCAGTGAGTCGTGGACAGGAGTTAATCAGCCCCAGCATTTT. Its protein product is CAISESWTGVNQPQHF.

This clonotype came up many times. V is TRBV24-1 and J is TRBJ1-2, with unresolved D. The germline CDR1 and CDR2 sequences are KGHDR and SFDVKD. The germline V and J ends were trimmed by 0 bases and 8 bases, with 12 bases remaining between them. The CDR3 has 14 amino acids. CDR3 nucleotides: TGTGCCACCAGTGATTTGTTGAGCCCGGAGGGCTACACCTTC. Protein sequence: CATSDLLSPEGYTF.

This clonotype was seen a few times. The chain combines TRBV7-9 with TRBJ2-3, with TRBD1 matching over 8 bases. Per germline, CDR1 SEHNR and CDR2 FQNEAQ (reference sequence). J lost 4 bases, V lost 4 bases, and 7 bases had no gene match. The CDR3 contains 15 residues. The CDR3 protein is CASSSDRVSADTQYF. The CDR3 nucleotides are TGTGCCAGCAGCTCGGACAGGGTTTCTGCAGATACGCAGTATTTT.

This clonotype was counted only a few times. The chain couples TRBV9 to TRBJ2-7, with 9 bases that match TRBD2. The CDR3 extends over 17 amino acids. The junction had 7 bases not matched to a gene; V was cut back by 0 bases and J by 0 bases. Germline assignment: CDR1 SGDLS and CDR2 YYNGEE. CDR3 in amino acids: CASSVGAAGGFSYEQYF. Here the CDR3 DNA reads TGTGCCAGCAGCGTAGGGGCAGCGGGAGGCTTCTCCTACGAGCAGTACTTC.

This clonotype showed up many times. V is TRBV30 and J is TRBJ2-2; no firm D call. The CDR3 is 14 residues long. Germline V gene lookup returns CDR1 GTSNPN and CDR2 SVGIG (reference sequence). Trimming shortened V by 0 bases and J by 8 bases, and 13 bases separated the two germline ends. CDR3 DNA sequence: TGTGCCTGGAGTGTAAGGTTAACCTCGGGGGAGCTGTTTTTT. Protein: CAWSVRLTSGELFF.

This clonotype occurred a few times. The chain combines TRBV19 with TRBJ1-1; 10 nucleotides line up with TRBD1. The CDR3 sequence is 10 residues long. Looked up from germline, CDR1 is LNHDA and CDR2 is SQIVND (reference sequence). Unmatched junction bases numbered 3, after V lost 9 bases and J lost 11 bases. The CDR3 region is CASWGQGAFF. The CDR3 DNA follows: TGTGCCAGCTGGGGACAGGGGGCTTTCTTT.

CDR3 bases: TGTGCCAGCTGGGACTACTCGAACACCGGGGAGCTGTTTTTT. Translating it yields CASWDYSNTGELFF. V and J are TRBV2 and TRBJ2-2; TRBD2 aligns across 7 bases. J was trimmed by 0 bases and V by 8 bases; bases with no gene match: 3. Germline V gene sequence: CDR1 SNHLY, CDR2 FYNNEI. This CDR3 is 14 amino acids long.

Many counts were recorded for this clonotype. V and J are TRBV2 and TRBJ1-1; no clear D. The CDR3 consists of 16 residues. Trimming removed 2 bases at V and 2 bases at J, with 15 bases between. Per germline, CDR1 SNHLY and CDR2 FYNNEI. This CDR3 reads CASSERWAIFNTEAFF. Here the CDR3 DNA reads TGTGCCAGCAGTGAAAGGTGGGCGATATTTAACACTGAAGCTTTCTTT.

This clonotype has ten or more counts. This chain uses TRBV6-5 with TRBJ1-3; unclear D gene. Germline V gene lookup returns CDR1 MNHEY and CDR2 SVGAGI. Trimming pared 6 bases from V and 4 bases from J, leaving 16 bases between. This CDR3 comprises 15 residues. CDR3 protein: CASRTGITGGNTIYF. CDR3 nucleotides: TGTGCCAGCAGGACCGGGATCACGGGGGGAAACACCATATATTTT.

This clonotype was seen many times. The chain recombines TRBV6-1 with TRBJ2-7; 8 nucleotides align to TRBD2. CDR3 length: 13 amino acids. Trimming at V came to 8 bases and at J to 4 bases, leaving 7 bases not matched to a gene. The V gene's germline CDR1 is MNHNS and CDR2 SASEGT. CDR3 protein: CASSGTRGYEQYV. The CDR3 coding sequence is TGTGCCAGCTCCGGGACTAGGGGTTACGAGCAGTACGTC.

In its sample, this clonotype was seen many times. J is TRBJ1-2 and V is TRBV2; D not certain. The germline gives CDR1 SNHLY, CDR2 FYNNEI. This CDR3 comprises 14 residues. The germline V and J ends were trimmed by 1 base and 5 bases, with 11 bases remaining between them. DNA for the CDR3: TGTGCCAGCAGTGAAGGGGTGAACCCTTATGGCTACACCTTC. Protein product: CASSEGVNPYGYTF. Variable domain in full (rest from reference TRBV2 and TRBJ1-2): EPEVTQTPSHQVTQMGQEVILRCVPISNHLYFYWYRQILGQKVEFLVSFYNNEISEKSEIFDDQFSVERPDGSNFTLKIRSTKLEDSAMYFCASSEGVNPYGYTFGSGTRLTVV.

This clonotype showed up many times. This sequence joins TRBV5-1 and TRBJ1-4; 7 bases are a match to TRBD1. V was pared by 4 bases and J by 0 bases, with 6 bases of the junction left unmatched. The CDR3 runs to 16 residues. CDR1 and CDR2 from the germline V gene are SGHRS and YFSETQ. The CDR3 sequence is CASSLDRDATNEKLFF. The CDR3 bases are TGCGCCAGCAGCCTAGACAGGGATGCAACTAATGAAAAACTGTTTTTT.

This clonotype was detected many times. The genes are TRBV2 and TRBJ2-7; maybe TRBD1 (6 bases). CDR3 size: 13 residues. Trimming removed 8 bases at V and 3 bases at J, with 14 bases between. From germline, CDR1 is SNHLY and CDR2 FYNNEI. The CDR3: CASFRQGNYEQYV. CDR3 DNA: TGTGCCAGCTTTCGGCAGGGGAACTACGAGCAGTACGTC.

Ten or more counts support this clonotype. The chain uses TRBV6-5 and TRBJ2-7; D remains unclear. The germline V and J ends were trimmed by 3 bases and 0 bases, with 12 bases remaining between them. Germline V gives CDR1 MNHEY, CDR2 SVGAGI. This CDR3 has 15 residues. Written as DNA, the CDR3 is TGTGCCAGCAGTTATGCCCCGATAAGCTCCTACGAGCAGTACGTC. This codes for CASSYAPISSYEQYV.

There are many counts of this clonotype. The CDR3 nucleotides are TGTGCCAGCAGCCCATTCATCAAGAGCGGGGAGCTGTTTTTT. It encodes CASSPFIKSGELFF. J is TRBJ2-2 and V is TRBV14; D is ambiguous. V was cut by 4 bases and J by 7 bases, with 13 bases left in between. The CDR3 length is 14 residues. The germline CDR1 and CDR2 sequences are SGHDN and FVKESK.

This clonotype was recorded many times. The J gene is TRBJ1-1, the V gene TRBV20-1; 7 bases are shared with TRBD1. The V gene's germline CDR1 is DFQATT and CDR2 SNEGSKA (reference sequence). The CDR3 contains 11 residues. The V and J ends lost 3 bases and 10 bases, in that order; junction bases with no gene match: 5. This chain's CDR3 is CSARDRQGAFF. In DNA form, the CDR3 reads TGCAGTGCTAGGGACCGACAGGGAGCTTTCTTT.

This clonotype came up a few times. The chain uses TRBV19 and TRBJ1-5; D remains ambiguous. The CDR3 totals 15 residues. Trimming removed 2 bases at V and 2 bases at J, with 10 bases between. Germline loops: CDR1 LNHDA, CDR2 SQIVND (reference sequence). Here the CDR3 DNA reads TGTGCCAGTAGTATATGGAGGGCAGGCAATCAGCCCCAGCATTTT. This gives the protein CASSIWRAGNQPQHF.

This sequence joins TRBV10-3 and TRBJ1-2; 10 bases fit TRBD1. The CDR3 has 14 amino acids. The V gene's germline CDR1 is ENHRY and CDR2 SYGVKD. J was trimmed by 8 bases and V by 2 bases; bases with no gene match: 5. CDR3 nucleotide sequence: TGTGCCATCAGTGAGGGGGACAGGGGCCGCGGCTACACCTTC. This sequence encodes CAISEGDRGRGYTF.

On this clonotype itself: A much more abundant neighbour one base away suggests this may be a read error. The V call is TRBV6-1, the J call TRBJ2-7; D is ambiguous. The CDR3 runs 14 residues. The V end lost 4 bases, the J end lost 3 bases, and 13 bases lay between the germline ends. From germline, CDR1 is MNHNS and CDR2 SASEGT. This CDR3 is CASSVGHSYYEQYF. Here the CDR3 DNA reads TGTGCCAGCAGTGTTGGGCATTCTTACTACGAGCAGTACTTC.